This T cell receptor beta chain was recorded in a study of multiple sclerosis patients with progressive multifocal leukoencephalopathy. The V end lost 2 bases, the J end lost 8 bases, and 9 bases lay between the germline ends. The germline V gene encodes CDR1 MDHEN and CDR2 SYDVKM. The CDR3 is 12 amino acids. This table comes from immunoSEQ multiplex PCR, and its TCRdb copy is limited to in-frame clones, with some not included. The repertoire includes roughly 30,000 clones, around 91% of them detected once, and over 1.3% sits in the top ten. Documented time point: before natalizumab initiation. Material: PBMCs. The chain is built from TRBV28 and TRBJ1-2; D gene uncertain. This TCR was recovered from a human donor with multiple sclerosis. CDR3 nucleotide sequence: TGTGCCAGCAGTTTACAGGCCTCGGGCTACACCTTC. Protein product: CASSLQASGYTF.